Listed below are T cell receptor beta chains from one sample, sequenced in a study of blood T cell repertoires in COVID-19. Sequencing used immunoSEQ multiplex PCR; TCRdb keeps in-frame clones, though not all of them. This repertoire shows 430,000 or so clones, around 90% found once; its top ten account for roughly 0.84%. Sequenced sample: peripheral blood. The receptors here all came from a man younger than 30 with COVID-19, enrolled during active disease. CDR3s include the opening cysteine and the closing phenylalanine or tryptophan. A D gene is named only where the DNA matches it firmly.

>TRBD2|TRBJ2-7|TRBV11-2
CASSLGSGHSYEQYF
TGTGCCAGCAGCTTAGGTAGCGGGCACTCCTACGAGCAGTACTTC
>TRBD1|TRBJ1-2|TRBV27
CASRGPGQANYGYTF
TGTGCCAGCAGGGGTCCGGGACAGGCTAACTATGGCTACACCTTC
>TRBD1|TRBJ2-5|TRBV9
CASSAIGQGRGETQYF
TGTGCCAGCAGCGCCATAGGACAGGGTCGTGGGGAGACCCAGTACTTC
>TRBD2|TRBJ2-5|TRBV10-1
CASSETGGPETQYF
TGCGCCAGCAGTGAAACGGGAGGCCCAGAGACCCAGTACTTC
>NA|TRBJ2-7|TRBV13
CASSSSQIYDEQYF
TGTGCCAGCAGCTCTAGTCAAATCTACGACGAGCAGTACTTC
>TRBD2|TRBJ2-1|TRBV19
CASSIDSGTVNEQFF
TGTGCCAGTAGTATAGATAGCGGGACCGTCAATGAGCAGTTCTTC
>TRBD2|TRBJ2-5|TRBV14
CASSQGVIAGGPETQYF
TGTGCCAGCAGCCAAGGTGTGATAGCGGGGGGGCCGGAGACCCAGTACTTC
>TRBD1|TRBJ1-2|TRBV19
CASSAYRGNLKGYTF
TGTGCCAGTAGTGCATACAGGGGGAACTTGAAGGGCTACACCTTC
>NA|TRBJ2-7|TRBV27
CASSLGGPSYEQYF
TGTGCCAGCAGTTTAGGAGGGCCTTCCTACGAGCAGTACTTC
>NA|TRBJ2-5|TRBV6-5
CASRIRVQETQYF
TGTGCCAGCAGGATCAGGGTCCAAGAGACCCAGTACTTC
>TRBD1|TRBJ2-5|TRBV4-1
CASSRSTGDQETQYF
TGCGCCAGCAGCCGCTCGACAGGGGACCAAGAGACCCAGTACTTC
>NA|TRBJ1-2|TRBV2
CASRTDGGRGGYTF
TGTGCCAGCAGAACGGACGGGGGGCGAGGAGGCTACACCTTC
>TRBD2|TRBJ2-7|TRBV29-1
CSVDVGTSGSYEQYF
TGCAGCGTTGACGTCGGGACTAGCGGGTCCTACGAGCAGTACTTC
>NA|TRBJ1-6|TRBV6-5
CASGQFSGNSPLHF
TGTGCCAGCGGCCAGTTCAGTGGTAATTCACCCCTCCACTTT
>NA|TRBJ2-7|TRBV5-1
CASSPDKPSYEQYF
TGCGCCAGCAGCCCGGACAAACCTTCCTACGAGCAGTACTTC